This is a list of T cell receptor beta chains from one sample in a study of blood T cell repertoires in COVID-19. Assay used: immunoSEQ multiplex PCR; TCRdb lists only in-frame clones, some missing. The profile shows 180,000 or so clones, approximately 80% of them singletons. The sequenced sample was PBMCs or T cells enriched from blood (not recorded which). The source of these receptors is a woman between 55 and 75 years old who had recovered from COVID-19. Both conserved end residues are part of each CDR3. The order of the fields is J gene, D gene, V gene, clone size, CDR3 protein, CDR3 DNA. A D gene is named only where the DNA matches it firmly. Size is omitted from some rows. Given values are once, few, many or a class for expanded clones.

TRBJ1-4,TRBD1,TRBV29-1,once,CSVKGQLNEKLFF,TGCAGCGTAAAGGGACAGCTCAATGAAAAACTGTTTTTT
TRBJ1-2,TRBD1,TRBV28,NA,CASSFAGQGWGYTF,TGTGCCAGCAGTTTCGCGGGACAGGGTTGGGGCTACACCTTC
TRBJ1-5,NA,TRBV4-1,NA,CASSLGLFQTNQPQHF,TGCGCCAGCAGCTTGGGACTTTTCCAGACCAATCAGCCCCAGCATTTT
TRBJ2-1,NA,TRBV5-6,once,CASSLGPKEGNEQFF,TGTGCCAGCAGCTTGGGGCCGAAAGAGGGCAATGAGCAGTTCTTC
TRBJ2-1,TRBD2,TRBV3-1/TRBV3-2,NA,CASSSAGGYNEQFF,TGTGCCAGCAGTTCGGCGGGGGGTTACAATGAGCAGTTCTTC
TRBJ1-2,NA,TRBV5-6,NA,CASSLGGFRSNYGYTF,TGTGCCAGCAGCTTGGGAGGATTTAGGTCTAACTATGGCTACACCTTC
TRBJ1-2,NA,TRBV5-8,NA,CASSPEVRNGYTF,TGTGCCAGCAGCCCCGAGGTGAGAAATGGCTACACCTTC
TRBJ2-1,TRBD2,TRBV7-8,once,CASSQQGLAGLGEQFF,TGTGCCAGCAGCCAACAGGGACTAGCGGGGCTCGGCGAGCAGTTCTTC
TRBJ2-7,TRBD1,TRBV7-9,few,CASSRQGSYEQYF,TGTGCCAGCAGCCGACAGGGCTCCTACGAGCAGTACTTC
TRBJ1-5,NA,TRBV3-1/TRBV3-2,NA,CASSQDPGQGQPQHF,TGTGCCAGCAGCCAAGATCCGGGGCAGGGGCAGCCCCAGCATTTT
TRBJ1-1,TRBD1,TRBV12-3/TRBV12-4,NA,CASSSHRGGEAFF,TGTGCCAGCAGTTCCCACAGGGGTGGTGAAGCTTTCTTT
TRBJ1-2,NA,TRBV6-5,NA,CASSFDPGYGYTF,TGTGCCAGCAGTTTTGACCCGGGCTATGGCTACACCTTC
TRBJ2-1,TRBD2,TRBV11-1,NA,CASSHRTSGGAPEQFF,TGTGCCAGCAGCCATCGGACTAGCGGGGGGGCTCCTGAGCAGTTCTTC
TRBJ1-4,NA,TRBV3-1/TRBV3-2,NA,CASNRQGTEKLFF,TGTGCCAGCAATAGGCAGGGAACTGAAAAACTGTTTTTT
TRBJ1-2,TRBD1,TRBV5-1,NA,CASSLRTGYNYGYTF,TGCGCCAGCAGCCTCCGGACAGGGTATAACTATGGCTACACCTTC